These T cell receptor beta chains were read from a single sample in a study of identical twins. TCRdb re-derived calls from the 5' RACE reads in MiXCR, one entry per CDR3 protein. The sample has some 500,000 distinct CDR3 sequences; less than 25% are singletons. This sample also appeared in a second study, on T cells expressing NK-cell markers.

The material sequenced was CD4+ T cells sorted from blood. Receptors were obtained from a woman aged 18-29 years in good health. CDR3s include the opening cysteine and the closing phenylalanine or tryptophan. D genes are given only for firm matches. Size tells how often a clone was seen (once, few, many) or the class of an expanded clone, and some rows leave it out.

j_gene	v_gene	abundance	d_gene	CDR3aa	CDR3nt
TRBJ2-7	TRBV3-1	few	NA	CASSQRSPYEQYF	TGTGCCAGCAGCCAACGCAGCCCTTACGAGCAGTACTTC
TRBJ2-3	TRBV10-3	NA	NA	CAISIRELETISTDTQYF	TGTGCCATCAGTATACGGGAGTTAGAAACAATTAGCACAGATACGCAGTATTTT
TRBJ1-5	TRBV10-3	few	TRBD1	CAISGTGVQPQHF	TGTGCCATCAGTGGGACAGGGGTTCAGCCCCAGCATTTT
TRBJ2-3	TRBV9	few	TRBD2	CASSRLALDTQYF	TGTGCCAGCAGCCGACTAGCTTTAGATACGCAGTATTTT
TRBJ2-3	TRBV4-3	NA	NA	CASSQSRSSTDTQYF	TGCGCCAGCAGCCAGTCACGGTCTAGCACAGATACGCAGTATTTT
TRBJ2-1	TRBV10-1	NA	NA	CATSKTRSATNEQFF	TGCGCCACCAGTAAGACTAGGAGCGCCACCAATGAGCAGTTCTTC
TRBJ2-1	TRBV6-2/TRBV6-3	NA	TRBD2	CASSDRGGRNYNEQFF	TGTGCCAGCAGTGATCGGGGGGGAAGGAACTACAATGAGCAGTTCTTC
TRBJ2-2	TRBV5-1	few	NA	CASSFSRQGISGELFF	TGCGCCAGCAGCTTTTCGCGGCAGGGGATCTCCGGGGAGCTGTTTTTT
TRBJ2-5	TRBV7-2	NA	NA	CASRTLRSSGTQYF	TGTGCCAGCAGGACACTTAGGAGTTCGGGGACCCAGTACTTC
TRBJ1-1	TRBV12-3/TRBV12-4	few	TRBD1	CASSSRTGETEAFF	TGTGCCAGCAGTTCCCGGACAGGGGAAACTGAAGCTTTCTTT
TRBJ2-7	TRBV20-1	NA	NA	CSASATGSLASNEQYF	TGCAGTGCTAGCGCCACCGGGTCATTAGCCTCCAACGAGCAGTACTTC
TRBJ2-3	TRBV7-2	few	NA	CASSPTGVRDTQYF	TGTGCCAGCAGCCCAACGGGGGTACGAGATACGCAGTATTTT
TRBJ1-6	TRBV20-1	NA	NA	CSARARESYNSPLHF	TGCAGTGCTAGGGCCCGGGAGTCCTATAATTCACCCCTCCACTTT
TRBJ2-2	TRBV6-2/TRBV6-3	NA	NA	CASSYPVTGELFF	TGTGCCAGCAGTTACCCGGTCACCGGGGAGCTGTTTTTT
TRBJ1-1	TRBV27	NA	NA	CASSLRPGRNTEAFF	TGTGCCAGCAGCTTACGGCCGGGTAGGAACACTGAAGCTTTCTTT
TRBJ2-1	TRBV20-1	few	TRBD2	CSAWGGFGGNEQFF	TGCAGTGCTTGGGGGGGATTCGGTGGCAATGAGCAGTTCTTC
TRBJ2-7	TRBV4-2	many	NA	CASSQDGRGGGSYEQYF	TGTGCCAGCAGCCAAGATGGCAGGGGAGGGGGCTCCTACGAGCAGTACTTC
TRBJ2-7	TRBV20-1	NA	NA	CSASPGPYEQYF	TGCAGTGCTAGTCCAGGGCCCTACGAGCAGTACTTC